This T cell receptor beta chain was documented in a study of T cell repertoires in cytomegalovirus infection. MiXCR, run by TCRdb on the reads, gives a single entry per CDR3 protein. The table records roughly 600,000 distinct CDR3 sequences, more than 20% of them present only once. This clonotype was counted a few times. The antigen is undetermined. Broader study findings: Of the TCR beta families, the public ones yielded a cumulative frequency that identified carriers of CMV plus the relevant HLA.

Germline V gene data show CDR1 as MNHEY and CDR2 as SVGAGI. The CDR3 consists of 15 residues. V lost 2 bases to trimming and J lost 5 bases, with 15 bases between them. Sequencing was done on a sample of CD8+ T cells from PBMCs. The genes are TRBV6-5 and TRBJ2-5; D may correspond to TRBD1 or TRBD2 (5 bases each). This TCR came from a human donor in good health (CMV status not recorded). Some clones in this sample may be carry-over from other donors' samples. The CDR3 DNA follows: TGTGCCAGCAGTTACATCGGGGCGATCGTCGAGACCCAGTACTTC. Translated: CASSYIGAIVETQYF.